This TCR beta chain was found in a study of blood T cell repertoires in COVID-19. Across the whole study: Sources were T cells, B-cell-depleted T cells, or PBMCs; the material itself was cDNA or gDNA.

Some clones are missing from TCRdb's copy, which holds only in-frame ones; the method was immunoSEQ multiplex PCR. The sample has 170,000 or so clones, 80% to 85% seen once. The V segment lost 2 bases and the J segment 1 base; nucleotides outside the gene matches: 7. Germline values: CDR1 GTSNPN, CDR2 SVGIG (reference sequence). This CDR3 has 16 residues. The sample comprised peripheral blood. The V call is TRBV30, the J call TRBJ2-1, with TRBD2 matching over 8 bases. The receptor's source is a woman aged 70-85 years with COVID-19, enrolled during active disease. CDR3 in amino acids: CAWSTTGGFSYNEQFF. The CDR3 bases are TGTGCCTGGAGTACGACGGGAGGGTTTTCCTACAATGAGCAGTTCTTC.